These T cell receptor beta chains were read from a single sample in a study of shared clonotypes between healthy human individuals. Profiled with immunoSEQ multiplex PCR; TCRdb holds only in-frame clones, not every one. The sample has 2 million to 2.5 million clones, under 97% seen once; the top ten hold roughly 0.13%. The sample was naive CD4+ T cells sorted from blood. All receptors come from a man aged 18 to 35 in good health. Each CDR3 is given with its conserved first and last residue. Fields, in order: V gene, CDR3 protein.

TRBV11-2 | CASSLDLTGGAFF
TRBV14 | CASSQVSGGPYEQYF
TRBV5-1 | CASSQGTGGATEAFF
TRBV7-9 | CASRRLAGTTDTQYF
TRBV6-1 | CASSEAGGIYYEQYF
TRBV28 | CASSRDGNNQPQHF
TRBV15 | CATSRALSTSGGTRGSYNEQFF
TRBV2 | CASKPHPGGNQPQHF
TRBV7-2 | CASSPPNRAYEQYF
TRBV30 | CAWSAGQGGQPQHF
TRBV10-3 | CAISGGGNTEAFF
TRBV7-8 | CASRTVRETQYF
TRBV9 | CASSVGDSASYEQYF
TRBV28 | CASSSSTGTGYQPQHF
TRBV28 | CASSTGVGYQPQHF
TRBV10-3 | CAIRDQTYEQYF
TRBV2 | CASRQEGETQYF
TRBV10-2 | CASSEGGPTDTQYF
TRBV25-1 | CASSETVNTEAFF
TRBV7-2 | CASWRDPNTGELFF
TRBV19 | CASSIGGSYEQYF
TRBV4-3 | CASSPMVGDQPQHF
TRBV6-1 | CASSEGQPPRETQYF
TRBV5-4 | CASSQSQGASYEQYF
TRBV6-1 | CASSGNKTDTQYF
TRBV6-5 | CASRKDRGLGNTIYF
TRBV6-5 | CASRYNPGVGNSPLHF
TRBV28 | CASSLPGQTGLYEQYF